What follows are 27 T cell receptor beta chains derived from one specimen sequenced in a study of T-cell reconstitution after alpha-beta-depleted transplantation in children. A TCRbeta library incorporating unique molecular identifiers was prepared. TCRdb recomputed calls from the PCR reads with MiXCR, one row per CDR3 protein. The table lists approximately 590,000 distinct CDR3 sequences, about 10% of them singletons. The sample consisted of PBMCs from the stem cell graft donor, taken from the stem cell graft. Receptors originate from a human donor who donated a stem cell graft to a child with acute myeloid leukemia.

The sample holds a few counts of this clonotype. The V and J genes are TRBV20-1 and TRBJ1-3, with a tentative D call TRBD1 (6 bases). CDR3 length: 14 amino acids. V was pared by 3 bases and J by 0 bases, with 9 bases between. CDR1 is DFQATT, CDR2 SNEGSKA, per germline (reference sequence). This CDR3 reads CSARDSLSGNTIYF. CDR3 nucleotide sequence: TGCAGTGCTAGGGACAGCCTCTCTGGAAACACCATATATTTT.

This chain connects TRBV11-1 to TRBJ2-4, with D perhaps TRBD1 (5 bases). CDR1 and CDR2 (germline): SGHAT, FQDESV (reference sequence). The CDR3 runs to 16 residues. Trimming removed 1 base at V and 3 bases at J, with 13 bases between. As DNA, the CDR3 is TGTGCCAGCAGCTTAGGGCGGACATCGGACAAAAACATTCAGTACTTC. Translated: CASSLGRTSDKNIQYF.

This clonotype was counted only a few times. The chain has TRBV7-3 and TRBJ2-4; 9 bases agree with TRBD1. V dropped 6 bases and J dropped 6; count of bases not matched to a gene: 9. The CDR3 consists of 15 residues. Germline V gene data show CDR1 as SGHTA and CDR2 as FQGTGA. CDR3 amino acids: CASSPPGQGLNIQYF. The CDR3 DNA sequence: TGTGCCAGCAGTCCCCCGGGACAGGGTTTAAACATTCAGTACTTC.

The gene calls are TRBV29-1 and TRBJ2-2, with no clear D. The CDR3 loop spans 12 amino acids. V was shortened by 4 bases and J by 6 bases, with 9 bases between the two germline ends. CDR1 and CDR2 from the germline V gene are SQVTM and ANQGSEA. CDR3 residues: CSVGQSPGELFF. In DNA, the CDR3 is TGCAGCGTTGGCCAATCCCCCGGGGAGCTGTTTTTT.

This clonotype has a count of ten or more. The V and J genes are TRBV5-8 and TRBJ2-1; tentatively, D is TRBD1 (5 bases). The CDR3 totals 15 residues. V lost 0 bases and J lost 7, with 14 bases in between. From germline, CDR1 is SGHTS and CDR2 YDEGEE. DNA of the CDR3: TGTGCCAGCAGCTTGGGAACGATTGACAGAAATGAGCAGTTCTTC. Translated, it gives CASSLGTIDRNEQFF.

V is TRBV5-1 and J is TRBJ2-3, with D possibly being TRBD1 or TRBD2 (5 bases each). CDR1 and CDR2 (germline): SGHRS, YFSETQ. This CDR3 spans 15 amino acids. V lost 4 bases to trimming and J lost 1 base, with 13 bases between them. As DNA, the CDR3 is TGCGCCAGCAGCGGTGGGGGAGTTGGCACAGATACGCAGTATTTT. This translates into CASSGGGVGTDTQYF.

This clonotype was detected many times. The rearrangement uses TRBV12-3 or TRBV12-4 and TRBJ1-2; D remains ambiguous. The CDR3 runs 13 residues. The V and J ends lost 3 bases and 1 base respectively, with 6 bases between them. The CDR3 DNA reads TGTGCCAGCAGTTTCGCGGATAACTATGGCTACACCTTC. Translated: CASSFADNYGYTF.

V and J are TRBV6-2 or TRBV6-3 and TRBJ2-5; perhaps TRBD2 as D (6 bases). Germline assignment: CDR1 MNHEY and CDR2 SVGEGT. This CDR3 comprises 14 residues. V lost 6 bases to trimming and J lost 2 bases, with 13 bases between them. CDR3 DNA sequence: TGTGCCAGCAGCCCATCTAGCGAGCAAGAGACCCAGTACTTC. Translating it yields CASSPSSEQETQYF.

In its sample, this clonotype was seen many times. This sequence joins TRBV28 and TRBJ2-1; the D is unclear. CDR3 length: 15 residues. Deletions cut 6 bases from V and 7 bases from J, with 19 bases between. The germline V gene has CDR1 MDHEN and CDR2 SYDVKM. The chain's CDR3 is CASSKGGLNGNEQFF. The CDR3 bases are TGTGCCAGCAGCAAGGGTGGGCTCAATGGGAATGAGCAGTTCTTC.

This clonotype was counted a few times. The chain carries TRBV20-1 and TRBJ2-3; weak D call: TRBD2 (6 bases). Trimming removed 0 bases from V and 1 base from J, with 11 bases in between. This CDR3 has 15 amino acids. Germline V gene data show CDR1 as DFQATT and CDR2 as SNEGSKA (reference sequence). As DNA, the CDR3 is TGCAGTGCTAGAGAGGTAGCTAGCGGCACAGATACGCAGTATTTT. It specifies CSAREVASGTDTQYF.

In this sample, this clonotype turned up a few times. The chain couples TRBV7-2 to TRBJ2-3; a weak D match, TRBD2 (5 bases). Germline lookup yields CDR1 SGHTA and CDR2 FQGNSA. The CDR3 is made up of 14 amino acids. V lost 1 base and J 4 bases, leaving 9 bases between the germline ends. DNA of the CDR3: TGTGCCAGCAGCTTAGGAACGGGATCAGATACGCAGTATTTT. The encoded protein is CASSLGTGSDTQYF.

On this clonotype itself: An end of the junction differs from the germline gene, which may be a read error. CDR3 region: CASSLSSGTSSF. The CDR3 coding sequence is TGTGCCAGCAGCTTATCCTCCGGGACTTCAAGCTTC. The J gene is TRBJ2-5, the V gene TRBV7-2; the D gene is possibly TRBD2 (6 bases). CDR3 length equals 12 residues. Germline values: CDR1 SGHTA, CDR2 FQGNSA.

This rearrangement joins TRBV20-1 to TRBJ2-1; 8 bases are a match to TRBD2. CDR1 and CDR2 (germline): DFQATT, SNEGSKA (reference sequence). Trimming took 7 bases from V and 7 from J; bases not matched to a gene: 9. CDR3 length: 13 residues. CDR3: CSGFAGGFNEQFF. CDR3 in DNA: TGCAGTGGTTTTGCGGGAGGCTTTAATGAGCAGTTCTTC.

The chain employs TRBV11-2 and TRBJ2-7, with TRBD2 matching 10 bases. Unmatched junction bases numbered 23, after V lost 5 bases and J lost 7 bases. CDR3 length equals 19 residues. CDR1 is SGHAT, CDR2 FQNNGV, per germline. The CDR3 is CASSLRITSGERSGREQYF. CDR3 nucleotide sequence: TGTGCCAGCAGCCTTAGAATTACTAGCGGGGAGAGGAGTGGTAGGGAGCAGTACTTC.

The rearrangement uses TRBV7-3 and TRBJ1-2, with 8 bases matching TRBD1. CDR3 length: 15 amino acids. V was pared by 2 bases and J by 7 bases, with 9 bases of the junction left unmatched. Germline loops: CDR1 SGHTA, CDR2 FQGTGA. The CDR3 bases are TGTGCCAGCAGCTTATACCCAGGGGGCGCGGGTGGCTACACCTTC. It translates to CASSLYPGGAGGYTF.

The chain employs TRBV12-3 or TRBV12-4 and TRBJ1-2, with D possibly TRBD1 on 5 matching bases. The CDR3 covers 16 residues. V lost 2 bases and J 2 bases, leaving 15 bases between the germline ends. CDR3 bases: TGTGCCAGCAGTTTACGGACTGGGAAGGGGAACTATGGCTACACCTTC. Its protein is CASSLRTGKGNYGYTF.

As concerns this clonotype: A much larger clone lies one base from this, so it may be a read error. The chain carries TRBV28 and TRBJ2-1; unclear D gene. Trimming removed 4 bases from V and 5 bases from J, with 9 bases in between. CDR3 size: 13 residues. Germline CDR1 is MDHEN and CDR2 is SYDVKM. The CDR3 nucleotides are TGTGCCAGCAGTTGGTCCGCCAACAATGAGCAGTTCTTC. It encodes CASSWSANNEQFF.

The chain has TRBV6-2 or TRBV6-3 and TRBJ2-6, with D perhaps given as TRBD1 or TRBD2 (5 bases each). Germline CDR1 reads MNHEY; CDR2 reads SVGEGT. The CDR3 is 13 residues long. The CDR3 DNA sequence: TGTGTTACGAGAGGGGAAGGGGCCAACGTCCTGACTTTC. The encoded protein is CVTRGEGANVLTF.

The CDR3 DNA reads as TGCAGCGTGGCAGGGGGGCGAGGTGGCAATCAGCCCCAGCATTTT. As protein: CSVAGGRGGNQPQHF. V and J are TRBV29-1 and TRBJ1-5, with 7 nucleotides matching TRBD1. This CDR3 region has 15 residues. Looked up from germline, CDR1 is SQVTM and CDR2 is ANQGSEA. V was clipped by 6 bases and J by 2 bases; unmatched bases: 10.

The V and J genes are TRBV4-3 and TRBJ2-1; 8 bases line up with TRBD2. CDR3 length: 17 amino acids. V lost 0 bases and J lost 6; bases outside the gene matches: 10. CDR1 is LGHNA, CDR2 YSLEER, per germline. The CDR3 coding sequence is TGCGCCAGCAGCCAAGATTCGGTAGGCAGCGGGGGCAATGAGCAGTTCTTC. This encodes CASSQDSVGSGGNEQFF.

Ten or more counts support this clonotype. This chain links TRBV28 with TRBJ2-2; 7 nucleotides match TRBD2. This CDR3 spans 16 amino acids. The germline CDR1 and CDR2 sequences are MDHEN and SYDVKM. V trimming: 7 bases; J trimming: 4 bases; junction bases outside the gene matches: 12. This CDR3 is CASKGGSTLRTGELFF. For the CDR3, the DNA is TGTGCCAGCAAGGGCGGGAGTACCCTCCGCACCGGGGAGCTGTTTTTT.

The table lists this clonotype with a few counts. V and J are TRBV5-1 and TRBJ2-7; tentatively, D is TRBD2 (5 bases). The CDR3 is 19 amino acids. The V gene lost 3 bases and the J gene lost 0 bases, with 25 bases spanning the gap. In germline, CDR1 is SGHRS, CDR2 YFSETQ. The CDR3, as DNA: TGCGCCAGCAGCTGGGTAGGGAAGTTAGCGATTCTTAACTCCTACGAGCAGTACTTC. Its translation is CASSWVGKLAILNSYEQYF.

This clonotype turned up a few times. The chain links TRBV5-1 to TRBJ2-1, with 13 bases that match TRBD2. V trimming: 4 bases; J trimming: 10 bases; junction bases outside the gene matches: 5. This CDR3 comprises 14 residues. From germline, CDR1 is SGHRS and CDR2 YFSETQ. CDR3 loop: CASSEGLAGNEQFF. CDR3 bases: TGCGCCAGCAGCGAGGGACTAGCGGGAAACGAGCAGTTCTTC.

The chain employs TRBV5-1 and TRBJ2-7; 13 nucleotides agree with TRBD2. CDR3 length: 15 amino acids. V was clipped by 6 bases and J by 3 bases; unmatched bases: 6. CDR1 and CDR2 (germline): SGHRS, YFSETQ. The CDR3 loop is CASTSGTSGNYEQYF. CDR3 nucleotide sequence: TGCGCCAGCACCTCCGGGACTAGCGGGAACTACGAGCAGTACTTC. The entire variable domain, with the rest obtained from reference TRBV5-1 and TRBJ2-7, is as follows: KAGVTQTPRYLIKTRGQQVTLSCSPISGHRSVSWYQQTPGQGLQFLFEYFSETQRNKGNFPGRFSGRQFSNSRSEMNVSTLELGDSALYLCASTSGTSGNYEQYFGPGTRLTVT.

This clonotype appeared a few times. The chain carries TRBV27 and TRBJ2-2; D gene uncertain. Germline V gene data show CDR1 as MNHEY and CDR2 as SMNVEV (reference sequence). The CDR3 covers 14 residues. V gave up 4 bases and J gave up 5 bases, with 11 bases separating them. CDR3 sequence: CASSSHYGTGELFF. CDR3 nucleotide sequence: TGTGCCAGCAGTTCCCACTACGGTACCGGGGAGCTGTTTTTT.

This clonotype was recorded many times. The chain employs TRBV29-1 and TRBJ2-6; 9 bases agree with TRBD1. This CDR3 is 15 amino acids long. Trimming at V came to 3 bases and at J to 0 bases, leaving 0 bases not matched to a gene. The germline CDR1 and CDR2 sequences are SQVTM and ANQGSEA. In DNA, the CDR3 is TGCAGCGTTGAGACAGGGGGCTCTGGGGCCAACGTCCTGACTTTC. This gives the protein CSVETGGSGANVLTF.

This clonotype was counted between two and nine times. In DNA, the CDR3 is TGTGCCAGCAGCTTAGGGGGACAGACTGAAGCTTTCTTT. Translated: CASSLGGQTEAFF. The chain uses TRBV11-3 and TRBJ1-1, with TRBD1 matching over 7 bases. Looked up from germline, CDR1 is SGHNT and CDR2 is YENEEA. V gave up 1 base and J gave up 5 bases; unmatched junction bases: 1. This CDR3 contains 13 residues.